This TCR beta chain was observed in a study of graft-versus-host responses after intestinal transplantation. Across the whole study: Each of the recipients got a multivisceral, liver-intestinal, or isolated intestinal transplant. Every recipient had anti-thymocyte globulin induction and 2 to 4 years of tacrolimus plus steroids.

Only one count was recorded for this clone. Its antigen is undetermined. CDR1 is SQVTM and CDR2 is ANQGSEA in the germline V gene. This CDR3 spans 15 amino acids. Trimming removed 3 bases at V and 5 bases at J, with 19 bases between. Study conclusions and caveats: Early post-transplant HvG declines showed an association with peak circulating GvH clone levels.

Generated by immunoSEQ multiplex PCR, the TCRdb table keeps only in-frame clones and is missing some. Of about 96,000 clones listed, roughly 90% are singletons. This sequence was found in a human donor who received an intestinal transplant. J is TRBJ1-1 and V is TRBV29-1, with D maybe TRBD1 (6 bases). Here the sequenced sample was unstimulated CD4+ T cells sorted from spleen or lymph node cells, taken before intestinal transplant. CDR3 sequence (DNA): TGCAGCGTTGAGGTTCAGGGGAGTGTGTGGACTGAAGCTTTCTTT. Translation gives CSVEVQGSVWTEAFF.